Listed below are T cell receptor beta chains from one sample, sequenced in a study of shared clonotypes between healthy human individuals. Method: immunoSEQ multiplex PCR; TCRdb's copy keeps in-frame clones and lacks some. This sample carries over 400,000 clones, approximately 81% of them seen once, and the ten largest clones take roughly an eighth. Material for sequencing was PBMCs. The receptors come from a woman aged 40 to 50 in good health. Some clones in this sample may be carry-over from other donors' samples. Each CDR3 is given with its conserved first and last residue. The D gene is left open where the match is weak. Clone size is shown for a subset of rows, as once, few, many or a class of expanded clone.

>TRBD1|TRBV19|few|TRBJ2-1
CASRPGGRDEQFF
TGTGCCAGTAGGCCAGGGGGCAGGGATGAGCAGTTCTTC
>.|TRBV5-1|.|TRBJ1-1
CASSFQGMNTEAFF
TGCGCCAGCAGCTTTCAGGGAATGAACACTGAAGCTTTCTTT
>.|TRBV27|.|TRBJ1-2
CASSSGGSYGYTF
TGTGCCAGCAGTTCCGGGGGAAGCTATGGCTACACCTTC
>TRBD1|TRBV2|.|TRBJ2-7
CASTPRDSAYEQYF
TGTGCCAGCACACCCCGGGACAGCGCTTACGAGCAGTACTTC
>.|TRBV5-1|.|TRBJ1-1
CASSFRGGTEAFF
TGCGCCAGCAGCTTCCGAGGTGGGACTGAAGCTTTCTTT
>.|TRBV9|.|TRBJ2-2
CASSVDPLDGELFF
TGTGCCAGCAGCGTAGATCCGTTGGACGGGGAGCTGTTTTTT
>.|TRBV15|.|TRBJ1-5
CATSRGGYSNQPQHF
TGTGCCACCAGCAGAGGAGGGTATAGCAATCAGCCCCAGCATTTT
>.|TRBV27|.|TRBJ1-2
CASMGGNNYGYTF
TGTGCCAGCATGGGAGGAAATAACTATGGCTACACCTTC
>TRBD1|TRBV28|.|TRBJ1-5
CASSSRGRNQPQHF
TGTGCCAGCAGTTCCAGGGGGCGAAATCAGCCCCAGCATTTT
>TRBD2|TRBV18|.|TRBJ2-1
CASSPQRTSGNNEQFF
TGTGCCAGCTCACCACAAAGGACTAGCGGGAACAATGAGCAGTTCTTC
>.|TRBV9|.|TRBJ2-7
CASSSGAGAYEQYF
TGTGCCAGCAGCAGTGGGGCAGGGGCCTACGAGCAGTACTTC
>TRBD2|TRBV7-2|.|TRBJ2-1
CASSLTSGTEQFF
TGTGCCAGCAGCCTGACTAGCGGGACTGAGCAGTTCTTC
>.|TRBV21-1|once|TRBJ1-4
CASTPNEKLFF
TGTGCCAGCACCCCTAATGAAAAACTGTTTTTT
>TRBD2|TRBV4-2|many|TRBJ2-7
CASSQDRGTSDTSRF
TGTGCCAGCAGCCAAGATCGGGGGACTAGCGATACCTCCAGATTC
>TRBD2|TRBV7-2|once|TRBJ2-7
CASSFQRGGYEQYF
TGTGCCAGCAGCTTCCAGCGGGGAGGGTACGAGCAGTACTTC
>.|TRBV5-1|few|TRBJ1-1
CASSFGRGNTEAFF
TGCGCCAGCAGCTTCGGCAGGGGGAACACTGAAGCTTTCTTT
>.|TRBV30|.|TRBJ1-2
CAWSSWAYGYTF
TGTGCCTGGAGTAGTTGGGCATATGGCTACACCTTC
>TRBD1|TRBV7-8|.|TRBJ1-4
CASSPGTANEKLFF
TGTGCCAGCAGTCCCGGGACAGCTAATGAAAAACTGTTTTTT
>.|TRBV15|.|TRBJ2-5
CATSRDKRETQYF
TGTGCCACCAGCAGAGATAAGAGGGAGACCCAGTACTTC
>.|TRBV2|once|TRBJ1-3
CASRGGTGNTIYF
TGTGCCAGCAGGGGGGGTACTGGAAACACCATATATTTT
>.|TRBV28|.|TRBJ1-2
CASSFSDGANYGYTF
TGTGCCAGCAGTTTTTCTGACGGAGCTAACTATGGCTACACCTTC
>TRBD2|TRBV7-3|.|TRBJ2-1
CASSPQGLAGGGYNEQFF
TGTGCCAGCAGCCCACAGGGACTAGCGGGAGGAGGCTACAATGAGCAGTTCTTC
>.|TRBV5-4|.|TRBJ1-4
CASSLQGANEKLFF
TGTGCCAGCAGCTTGCAGGGAGCTAATGAAAAACTGTTTTTT
>.|TRBV28|.|TRBJ1-4
CASSLAGEGEKLFF
TGTGCCAGCAGTTTGGCAGGGGAAGGGGAAAAACTGTTTTTT
>TRBD2|TRBV11-3|.|TRBJ2-2
CASSWGLAGGRPGELFF
TGTGCCAGCAGCTGGGGACTAGCGGGAGGGCGCCCCGGGGAGCTGTTTTTT
>TRBD1|TRBV14|.|TRBJ1-2
CASSRTGDYGYTF
TGTGCCAGCAGCCGGACAGGGGACTATGGCTACACCTTC
>.|TRBV7-2|.|TRBJ1-1
CASSRTGNSAEAFF
TGTGCCAGCAGCCGGACGGGGAATAGCGCTGAAGCTTTCTTT
>TRBD2|TRBV6-4|.|TRBJ2-1
CASSEVPRGRGEQFF
TGTGCCAGCAGTGAGGTCCCCCGAGGGAGGGGTGAGCAGTTCTTC
>.|TRBV30|.|TRBJ2-1
CAWSDSGVSYNEQFF
TGTGCCTGGAGTGACTCGGGAGTGTCCTACAATGAGCAGTTCTTC
>TRBD2|TRBV5-1|.|TRBJ2-7
CASSRMTSGSLSYEQYF
TGCGCCAGCAGCCGAATGACTAGCGGGAGTCTCTCCTACGAGCAGTACTTC
>.|TRBV20-1|.|TRBJ2-7
CSGQALGEQYF
TGCAGTGGCCAGGCACTCGGCGAGCAGTACTTC
>.|TRBV7-4|few|TRBJ1-3
CASSFGKSGNTIYF
TGTGCCAGCAGCTTCGGGAAATCTGGAAACACCATATATTTT
>.|TRBV25-1|.|TRBJ2-2
CASSETAGPGELFF
TGTGCCAGCAGTGAAACGGCAGGGCCCGGGGAGCTGTTTTTT
>TRBD1|TRBV9|.|TRBJ1-1
CASSAQGQGATEAFF
TGTGCCAGCAGCGCCCAGGGACAGGGGGCCACTGAAGCTTTCTTT
>TRBD2|TRBV19|.|TRBJ2-7
CASSIDLGTSGSKEQYF
TGTGCCAGTAGTATAGATCTTGGGACTAGCGGGAGTAAGGAGCAGTACTTC
>.|TRBV27|.|TRBJ1-1
CASRYIGDNTEAFF
TGTGCCAGCAGGTATATCGGGGACAACACTGAAGCTTTCTTT
>TRBD2|TRBV27|.|TRBJ2-3
CASSLSLREVLGLTDTQYF
TGTGCCAGCAGTTTATCGTTGCGGGAGGTCCTGGGACTCACAGATACGCAGTATTTT
>.|TRBV7-6|.|TRBJ1-2
CAGSANSESRNGYTF
TGTGCCGGCAGCGCTAATAGTGAATCTCGAAATGGCTACACCTTC
>.|TRBV6-5|.|TRBJ2-7
CASSSRSYGSYEQYF
TGTGCCAGCAGTAGTCGGAGTTACGGTTCCTACGAGCAGTACTTC
>TRBD2|TRBV5-1|.|TRBJ2-5
CASSLWGLAEETQYF
TGCGCCAGCAGCTTGTGGGGACTAGCGGAAGAGACCCAGTACTTC
>TRBD2|TRBV5-1|.|TRBJ2-3
CASSYRTSGSGDTQYF
TGCGCCAGCAGCTATCGGACTAGCGGGAGTGGGGATACGCAGTATTTT
>.|TRBV15|.|TRBJ2-2
CATSRDQGRHTGELFF
TGTGCCACCAGCAGAGATCAGGGACGCCATACCGGGGAGCTGTTTTTT
>TRBD2|TRBV2|.|TRBJ2-2
CASKTGLAGNTGELFF
TGTGCCAGCAAGACGGGACTAGCGGGGAACACCGGGGAGCTGTTTTTT
>TRBD2|TRBV10-3|.|TRBJ2-7
CAIRVAGVYEQYF
TGTGCCATCAGGGTAGCGGGAGTCTACGAGCAGTACTTC
>.|TRBV7-9|.|TRBJ2-7
CASSSTARPYEQYF
TGTGCCAGCAGCTCCACCGCGCGTCCCTACGAGCAGTACTTC
>.|TRBV28|many|TRBJ1-4
CASSPPRGKLFF
TGTGCCAGCAGTCCCCCCCGGGGAAAACTGTTTTTT
>.|TRBV18|.|TRBJ2-4
CASSPQGWDIQYF
TGTGCCAGCTCACCACAGGGTTGGGACATTCAGTACTTC
>TRBD1|TRBV28|.|TRBJ1-1
CASSSADRVTEAFF
TGTGCCAGCAGCTCTGCCGACAGGGTCACTGAAGCTTTCTTT
>.|TRBV7-9|.|TRBJ1-2
CASSLAGAGYGYTF
TGTGCCAGCAGCTTAGCGGGCGCTGGCTATGGCTACACCTTC